This T cell receptor (beta chain) was identified in a study of cytomegalovirus exposure and HLA in healthy donors. Though probably carrying unrecorded immune exposures, donors were nominally healthy at sampling. General study findings and limits: There were approximately 150 TCR beta chains listed as cytomegalovirus-associated. HLA-A and HLA-B allele assignments for most subjects were reportedly predicted accurately using TCR beta sequences.

Comment on this clone: Its antigen is not known.

This PCR relied on a set of 60 Vbeta primers and 13 Jbeta primers. Using immunoSEQ multiplex PCR, the repertoire was profiled, and TCRdb retains in-frame clones only, with some absent. The sample lists about 120,000 clones; 65% to 90% were seen once. Germline V CDR1 and CDR2: SGHRS, YFSETQ. V was clipped by 5 bases and J by 7 bases, with 10 bases between them. This CDR3 spans 13 amino acids. This receptor was identified in a woman in her thirties in good health and CMV-seronegative. The chain uses TRBV5-1 and TRBJ1-6; D is perhaps TRBD1 (6 bases). The specimen was PBMCs. The CDR3 is CASRGDTNSPLHF. Here the CDR3 DNA reads TGCGCCAGCAGGGGGGACACAAATTCACCCCTCCACTTT. The complete variable domain, with remaining parts taken from reference TRBV5-1 and TRBJ1-6, reads KAGVTQTPRYLIKTRGQQVTLSCSPISGHRSVSWYQQTPGQGLQFLFEYFSETQRNKGNFPGRFSGRQFSNSRSEMNVSTLELGDSALYLCASRGDTNSPLHFGNGTRLTVT.